The clone carrying this T cell receptor beta chain is medium-sized by share. Its matching antigen is unknown. This record belongs to a study of vaccination and CD4 T cells after COVID-19. Study details: Cellular stimulation was performed using overlapping spike peptides derived from SARS-CoV-2, HCoV-NL63, HCoV-OC43 and HCoV-229E.

Scientists ran DNA taken from cultured CD4+ T cells through the Oncomine TCR Beta short-read assay for sequencing. TCRdb re-called the PCR reads with MiXCR, one entry per CDR3 protein. The sample has around 16,000 distinct CDR3 sequences, 35% to 45% seen once. V lost 3 bases to trimming and J lost 3 bases, with 9 bases between them. The V gene's germline CDR1 is SGHTA and CDR2 FQGNSA. The CDR3 is made up of 15 amino acids. Findings of the study overall: 304 of 307 vaccine-specific clones from convalescent patients were spike mono-reactive.

The treatment: roughly 11-day PBMC culture with coronavirus spike peptide pools or control peptides (ViraFEST assay). The origin of this receptor is a human donor who received a COVID-19 vaccine. The sequencing used CD4+ T cells from blood, cultured in vitro, collected before SARS-CoV-2 vaccination. V and J are TRBV7-2 and TRBJ1-6; the D is unclear. CDR3 region: CASSLSPRYNSPLHF. The CDR3 DNA reads TGTGCCAGCAGCTTGTCTCCCCGCTATAATTCACCCCTCCACTTT.